This TCR beta chain was found in a study of blood T cells in healthy people across ages. General study results and limits: With age, beta diversity per million T cells declined roughly linearly, significantly by 35 to 40. Leaving the PBMCs unsorted stopped any conclusive comparison of naive versus antigen-experienced cells.

As regards this clonotype: Its antigen remains unknown.

Through a sample-barcoded 5' primer and a J-beta primer mix, a second PCR was run for roughly 6 to 11 cycles. TCRdb itself ran the 5' RACE reads through MiXCR, one entry per CDR3 protein. The sample has 720,000 or so distinct CDR3 sequences, 35% to 50% seen once. CDR1 is SQVTM and CDR2 is ANQGSEA in the germline V gene. V trimming: 7 bases; J trimming: 3 bases; junction bases outside the gene matches: 5. The CDR3 contains 13 residues. The origin of this receptor is a man at least 80 years old in good health. The sequenced material came from blood. The chain couples TRBV29-1 to TRBJ1-4, with 7 bases matching TRBD1. CDR3 bases: TGCAGCGGGTACGGGACAGCTAATGAAAAACTGTTTTTT. It codes for CSGYGTANEKLFF. Full variable domain (rest looked up from reference TRBV29-1 and TRBJ1-4): SAVISQKPSRDICQRGTSLTIQCQVDSQVTMMFWYRQQPGQSLTLIATANQGSEATYESGFVIDKFPISRPNLTFSTLTVSNMSPEDSSIYLCSGYGTANEKLFFGSGTQLSVL.